The 32 T cell receptor beta chains below were found in one sample sequenced in a study of T-cell memory formation after mild COVID-19. TCRdb recomputed calls from the 5' RACE reads with MiXCR, one row per CDR3 protein. The sample includes hundreds of thousands of distinct CDR3 sequences, roughly 15% of them seen just once. What was sequenced was PBMCs or a T cell subset sorted from them (not recorded which). The source of these receptors is a man aged 18 to 30 who had mild COVID-19 (a few samples of this study predate the infection). Cell type and time point are not known.

DNA for the CDR3: TGCGCCAGCAGCTTTCCGGGGATGACTGAAGCTTTCTTT. Amino acids: CASSFPGMTEAFF. The chain couples TRBV5-1 to TRBJ1-1; D remains unclear. Trimming removed 2 bases at V and 5 bases at J, with 10 bases between. Germline V gene data show CDR1 as SGHRS and CDR2 as YFSETQ. The CDR3 sequence is 13 residues long.

The chain is built from TRBV6-5 and TRBJ1-5; D remains unclear. The CDR3 consists of 15 residues. CDR1 and CDR2 from the germline V gene are MNHEY and SVGAGI. V was clipped by 5 bases and J by 5 bases, with 16 bases between them. The CDR3 nucleotides read TGTGCCAGCAGTCCCCTACTCCGGGCCGATCAGCCCCAGCATTTT. Protein sequence: CASSPLLRADQPQHF.

This clonotype was found a few times. The chain joins TRBV20-1 to TRBJ1-5; no clear D. V was cut by 0 bases and J by 0 bases, with 15 bases left in between. Germline V gene lookup returns CDR1 DFQATT and CDR2 SNEGSKA (reference sequence). There are 17 residues in the CDR3. This CDR3 is CSARDHGGILSNQPQHF. The CDR3 DNA reads as TGCAGTGCTAGAGATCACGGAGGGATACTTAGCAATCAGCCCCAGCATTTT.

This chain links TRBV6-2 or TRBV6-3 with TRBJ2-2; tentatively, D is TRBD2 (5 bases). Germline V gene sequence: CDR1 MNHEY, CDR2 SVGEGT. There are 15 residues in the CDR3. V was pared by 6 bases and J by 5 bases, with 16 bases between. The CDR3 here is CASSLRGSGTGELFF. The CDR3 DNA reads as TGTGCCAGCAGCCTACGGGGAAGTGGGACCGGGGAGCTGTTTTTT.

This clonotype has a handful of counts. One junction end disagrees with the germline gene, perhaps due to a read error. The chain couples TRBV5-1 to TRBJ2-4; D unclear. The germline CDR1 and CDR2 sequences are SGHRS and YFSETQ. The length of the CDR3 is 12 residues. CDR3 sequence (DNA): TGCGCCAGCAGCTTGGCTCGTACCTTTTGGGTTTTC. Protein: CASSLARTFWVF.

The gene calls are TRBV5-1 and TRBJ1-2; D may be TRBD1 (5 bases). Looked up from germline, CDR1 is SGHRS and CDR2 is YFSETQ. The CDR3 spans 13 residues. Trimming left V 0 bases short and J 7 bases short, with 10 bases between. The CDR3 DNA reads TGCGCCAGCAGCTTGGGGGGGAATAGTGGCTACACCTTC. It codes for CASSLGGNSGYTF. The full variable domain, its missing parts supplied by reference TRBV5-1 and TRBJ1-2, is KAGVTQTPRYLIKTRGQQVTLSCSPISGHRSVSWYQQTPGQGLQFLFEYFSETQRNKGNFPGRFSGRQFSNSRSEMNVSTLELGDSALYLCASSLGGNSGYTFGSGTRLTVV.

The CDR3 DNA sequence: TGCGCCAGCAGCCAAGATCGGGGGGGCGGCGACTATGGCTACACCTTC. Translating it yields CASSQDRGGGDYGYTF. The V gene is TRBV4-1, the J gene TRBJ1-2; perhaps TRBD1 as D (6 bases). Germline V lookup: CDR1 MGHRA, CDR2 YSYEKL. The CDR3 consists of 16 residues. Trimming pared 0 bases from V and 3 bases from J, leaving 14 bases between.

A few counts support this clonotype. The chain combines TRBV6-2 or TRBV6-3 with TRBJ2-5; no clear D. The CDR3 has 14 amino acids. Deletions cut 1 base from V and 3 bases from J, with 9 bases between. Per germline, CDR1 MNHEY and CDR2 SVGEGT. The CDR3 DNA reads as TGTGCCAGCAGTTACTGGCTTACGGAAGAGACCCAGTACTTC. Protein: CASSYWLTEETQYF.

This clonotype was seen more than once but under ten times. The chain joins TRBV19 to TRBJ1-2; weak D call: TRBD1 (6 bases). Per the germline V gene, CDR1 is LNHDA and CDR2 is SQIVND (reference sequence). Trimming cost V 7 bases and J 1 base, with 10 bases left between them. The CDR3 sequence is 13 residues long. CDR3 in DNA: TGTGCCAGTAACAGGGACCTTAACTATGGCTACACCTTC. It is translated as CASNRDLNYGYTF.

The chain is built from TRBV2 and TRBJ2-3; either TRBD1 or TRBD2 may fit D (5 bases each). Germline CDR1 is SNHLY and CDR2 is FYNNEI. V was trimmed by 6 bases and J by 0 bases, leaving 13 bases between them. The CDR3 extends over 15 amino acids. The CDR3 coding sequence is TGTGCCAGCAGCTGGGAGACAGCTAGCACAGATACGCAGTATTTT. Translating it yields CASSWETASTDTQYF.

This clonotype was detected only a few times. This rearrangement joins TRBV4-1 to TRBJ2-3, with 10 bases that match TRBD2. V lost 1 base to trimming and J lost 2 bases; unmatched junction nucleotides: 3. This CDR3 contains 16 residues. CDR1 and CDR2 (germline): MGHRA, YSYEKL. The CDR3 spells CASSQVGTSDTDTQYF. Written as DNA, the CDR3 is TGCGCCAGCAGCCAAGTAGGGACTAGCGACACAGATACGCAGTATTTT.

The J gene is TRBJ2-1, the V gene TRBV7-9; possible D gene TRBD2, 5 bases. In germline, CDR1 is SEHNR, CDR2 FQNEAQ (reference sequence). Trimming took 5 bases from V and 6 from J, leaving 20 bases between them. The CDR3 has 16 residues. The CDR3 loop reads CASSPIGVLRPNEQFF. The DNA for the CDR3 is TGTGCCAGCAGCCCCATCGGGGTCCTCCGGCCCAATGAGCAGTTCTTC.

This clonotype was detected ten times or more. The chain links TRBV20-1 to TRBJ1-1; D is ambiguous. V was trimmed by 1 base and J by 1 base, leaving 16 bases between them. Germline assignment: CDR1 DFQATT and CDR2 SNEGSKA (reference sequence). The CDR3 runs 16 residues. CDR3 amino acids: CSARGWIARRNTEAFF. The CDR3 nucleotides are TGCAGTGCTAGAGGTTGGATCGCCCGCCGGAACACTGAAGCTTTCTTT.

The V and J genes are TRBV7-9 and TRBJ2-1; possible D gene TRBD1, 5 bases. This CDR3 region has 16 residues. Germline V gene lookup returns CDR1 SEHNR and CDR2 FQNEAQ (reference sequence). V was clipped by 4 bases and J by 2 bases, with 15 bases between them. DNA of the CDR3: TGTGCCAGCAGCTCTCCAAGACAGTACCCCTACAATGAGCAGTTCTTC. Encoded protein: CASSSPRQYPYNEQFF.

In this sample, this clonotype turned up a few times. V usage is TRBV30 and J usage is TRBJ2-7, with D perhaps matching TRBD1 or TRBD2 (5 bases each). Germline V gives CDR1 GTSNPN, CDR2 SVGIG (reference sequence). V dropped 6 bases and J dropped 5 bases, with 20 bases sitting between them. This CDR3 contains 14 residues. This chain's CDR3 is CACRPLTRGNEQYF. The CDR3 region has the DNA TGTGCCTGCCGCCCTCTGACCCGGGGCAACGAGCAGTACTTC.

This clonotype was seen only a few times. This chain connects TRBV6-5 to TRBJ2-2; TRBD2 is a possible D gene (5 bases). V lost 6 bases to trimming and J lost 1 base, with 12 bases between them. Germline values: CDR1 MNHEY, CDR2 SVGAGI. The CDR3 has 15 residues. CDR3 region: CASRPYGVNTGELFF. CDR3 DNA: TGTGCCAGCAGACCCTACGGGGTGAACACCGGGGAGCTGTTTTTT.

This chain joins TRBV27 and TRBJ2-3, with TRBD2 matching 11 bases. With 8 bases clipped from V and 5 bases from J, the junction kept 9 bases outside the gene matches. The length of the CDR3 is 15 residues. Per the germline V gene, CDR1 is MNHEY and CDR2 is SMNVEV (reference sequence). The chain's CDR3 is CASGSLAGGEDTQYF. The CDR3 coding sequence is TGTGCCAGCGGATCGTTAGCGGGGGGGGAAGATACGCAGTATTTT.

The rearrangement links TRBV20-1 to TRBJ2-3; 14 bases fit TRBD2. Looked up from germline, CDR1 is DFQATT and CDR2 is SNEGSKA (reference sequence). This CDR3 is 16 amino acids long. With V trimmed by 4 bases and J by 3 bases, 6 bases remained unmatched. CDR3 sequence: CSATGTSGGKTDTQYF. The CDR3 coding sequence is TGCAGTGCTACCGGGACTAGCGGGGGAAAGACAGATACGCAGTATTTT.

The rearrangement joins TRBV7-3 to TRBJ2-3; TRBD1 might be the D (6 bases). V lost 5 bases to trimming and J lost 1 base, with 13 bases between them. Germline V gene lookup returns CDR1 SGHTA and CDR2 FQGTGA. This CDR3 contains 15 residues. CDR3 DNA: TGTGCCAGCAGCCCCTTGCCAGGGGGCACAGATACGCAGTATTTT. As protein: CASSPLPGGTDTQYF.

In its sample, this clonotype was seen many times. The chain uses TRBV6-5 and TRBJ1-1; no clear D gene. Germline V gene data show CDR1 as MNHEY and CDR2 as SVGAGI. The CDR3 runs 13 residues. Trimming cost V 0 bases and J 6 bases, with 8 bases left between them. The CDR3 sequence is CASSYSIGSEAFF. CDR3 bases: TGTGCCAGCAGTTACTCGATTGGATCTGAAGCTTTCTTT.

This chain uses TRBV2 with TRBJ1-5; 11 bases fit TRBD1. Germline lookup yields CDR1 SNHLY and CDR2 FYNNEI. J lost 3 bases, V lost 4 bases, and 5 bases had no gene match. There are 16 residues in the CDR3. The CDR3 here is CASSASGQGDNQPQHF. CDR3 nucleotides: TGTGCCAGCAGTGCTTCGGGACAGGGGGACAATCAGCCCCAGCATTTT.

In its sample, this clonotype was seen a few times. The chain joins TRBV4-2 to TRBJ2-7; D tentatively reads TRBD1 or TRBD2 (5 bases each). Germline values: CDR1 LGHNA, CDR2 YNFKEQ. Trimming took 0 bases from V and 0 from J, leaving 9 bases between them. The CDR3 runs 15 residues. The CDR3 bases are TGTGCCAGCAGCCAAGATTGGGGGAACTCCTACGAGCAGTACTTC. This sequence encodes CASSQDWGNSYEQYF.

The rearrangement joins TRBV2 to TRBJ2-1; a possible D gene is TRBD1 (6 bases). The length of the CDR3 is 11 residues. The germline gives CDR1 SNHLY, CDR2 FYNNEI. Deletions cut 8 bases from V and 7 bases from J, with 9 bases between. CDR3 nucleotide sequence: TGTGCCAGCCGAACAGGGAATGAGCAGTTCTTC. Translated: CASRTGNEQFF.

The chain couples TRBV7-2 to TRBJ2-7; D possibly corresponds to TRBD2 (6 bases). The CDR3 extends over 14 amino acids. Trimming stripped 5 bases from V and 2 bases from J, with 13 bases between. Germline V gene data show CDR1 as SGHTA and CDR2 as FQGNSA. Here the CDR3 reads CASSPRPGAYEQYF. The CDR3, as DNA: TGTGCCAGCAGCCCCCGCCCGGGGGCCTACGAGCAGTACTTC.

The chain links TRBV15 to TRBJ2-3; D is ambiguous. The V gene's germline CDR1 is LNHNV and CDR2 YYDKDF (reference sequence). Trimming removed 3 bases from V and 4 bases from J, with 5 bases in between. The CDR3 is made up of 12 amino acids. The CDR3 sequence: CATSRSPDTQYF. CDR3 nucleotide sequence: TGTGCCACCAGCAGGTCCCCAGATACGCAGTATTTT.

This clonotype was detected only a few times. V usage is TRBV28 and J usage is TRBJ2-2; 7 bases are a match to TRBD1. The CDR3 runs to 15 residues. In germline, CDR1 is MDHEN, CDR2 SYDVKM. V lost 7 bases, J lost 8 bases, and 13 bases stayed unmatched. In nucleotides, the CDR3 is TGTGCCAGCACTAAGGGGACAGACCTTAGGGGGGAGCTGTTTTTT. It is translated as CASTKGTDLRGELFF.

This clonotype was seen a handful of times. The rearrangement links TRBV6-5 to TRBJ1-5; a possible D gene is TRBD1 (6 bases). CDR3 size: 16 residues. Germline V gene lookup returns CDR1 MNHEY and CDR2 SVGAGI. V dropped 7 bases and J dropped 3 bases, with 19 bases sitting between them. The CDR3 loop reads CASMLNPGQSNQPQHF. The CDR3 nucleotides are TGTGCCAGCATGTTGAACCCAGGACAGTCCAATCAGCCCCAGCATTTT.

This clonotype was found many times. The chain recombines TRBV4-1 with TRBJ2-5; TRBD1 matches at 7 bases. This CDR3 has 15 amino acids. Germline lookup yields CDR1 MGHRA and CDR2 YSYEKL. Germline trimming cut 1 base from V and 5 bases from J; bases unmatched to any gene: 7. The CDR3 region has the DNA TGCGCCAGCAGCCAAGTGTCAGGGGGTCCCGAGACCCAGTACTTC. It encodes CASSQVSGGPETQYF.

This clonotype was observed at least ten times. V is TRBV28 and J is TRBJ2-5; maybe TRBD2 (5 bases). This CDR3 has 14 amino acids. Germline values: CDR1 MDHEN, CDR2 SYDVKM. The V end was cut by 6 bases, the J end by 2 bases, with 13 bases between. The CDR3 DNA reads TGTGCCAGCAGGCCGGGAATGGAACAAGAGACCCAGTACTTC. This gives the protein CASRPGMEQETQYF.

This clonotype was counted a few times. The genes are TRBV4-3 and TRBJ2-2, with a weak D call TRBD2 (5 bases). The germline V and J ends were trimmed by 1 base and 8 bases, with 17 bases remaining between them. CDR1 and CDR2 (germline): LGHNA, YSLEER. The CDR3 spans 16 residues. Here the CDR3 reads CASSQVLAGSGGELFF. CDR3 coding DNA: TGCGCCAGCAGCCAAGTGTTGGCAGGCTCGGGAGGGGAGCTGTTTTTT.

This clonotype has only a few counts. The chain has TRBV7-9 and TRBJ2-7; no clear D. The CDR3 sequence is 11 residues long. V lost 4 bases, J lost 6 bases, and 7 bases lay in between. Per the germline V gene, CDR1 is SEHNR and CDR2 is FQNEAQ (reference sequence). Here the CDR3 DNA reads TGTGCCAGCAGCTCCTGGGGCGAGCAGTACGTC. The encoded protein is CASSSWGEQYV.

This clonotype was found a few times. The chain carries TRBV6-5 and TRBJ2-1; a possible D gene is TRBD2 (6 bases). CDR3 length: 15 residues. With 2 bases removed from V and 3 bases from J, the gap between germline ends came to 11 bases. Germline assignment: CDR1 MNHEY and CDR2 SVGAGI. CDR3: CASSYRENLYNEQFF. The CDR3 DNA reads TGTGCCAGCAGTTACCGGGAGAACCTCTACAATGAGCAGTTCTTC.